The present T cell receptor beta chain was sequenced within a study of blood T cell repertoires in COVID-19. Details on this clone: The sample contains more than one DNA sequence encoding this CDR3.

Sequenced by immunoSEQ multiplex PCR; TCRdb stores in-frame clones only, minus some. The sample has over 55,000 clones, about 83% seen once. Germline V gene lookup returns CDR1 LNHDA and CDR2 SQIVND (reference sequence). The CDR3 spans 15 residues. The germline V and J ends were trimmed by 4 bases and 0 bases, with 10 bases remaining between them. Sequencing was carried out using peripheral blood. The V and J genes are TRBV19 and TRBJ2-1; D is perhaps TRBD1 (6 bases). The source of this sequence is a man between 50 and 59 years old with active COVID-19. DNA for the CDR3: TGTGCCAGTAGTACTGACAGGAGCTCCTACAATGAGCAGTTCTTC. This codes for CASSTDRSSYNEQFF.